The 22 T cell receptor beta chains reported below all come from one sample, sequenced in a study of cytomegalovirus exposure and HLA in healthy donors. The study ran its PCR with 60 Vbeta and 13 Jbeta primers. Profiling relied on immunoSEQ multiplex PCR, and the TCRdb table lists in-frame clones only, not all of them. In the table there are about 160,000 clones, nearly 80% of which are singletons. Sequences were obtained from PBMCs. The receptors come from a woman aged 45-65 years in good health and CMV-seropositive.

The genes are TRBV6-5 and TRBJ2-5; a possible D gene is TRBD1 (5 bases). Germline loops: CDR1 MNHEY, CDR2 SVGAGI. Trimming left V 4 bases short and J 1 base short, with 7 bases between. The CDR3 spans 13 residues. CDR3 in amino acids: CASSSGPQETQYF. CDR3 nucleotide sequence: TGTGCCAGCAGTTCAGGGCCCCAAGAGACCCAGTACTTC.

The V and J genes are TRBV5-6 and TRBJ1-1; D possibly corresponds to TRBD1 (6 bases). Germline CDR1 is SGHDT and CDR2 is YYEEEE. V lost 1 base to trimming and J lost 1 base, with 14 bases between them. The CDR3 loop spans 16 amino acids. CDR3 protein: CASSLSPGEGNTEAFF. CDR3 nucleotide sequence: TGTGCCAGCAGCTTGTCGCCAGGGGAAGGGAACACTGAAGCTTTCTTT. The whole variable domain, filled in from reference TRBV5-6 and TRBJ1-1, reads DAGVTQSPTHLIKTRGQQVTLRCSPKSGHDTVSWYQQALGQGPQFIFQYYEEEERQRGNFPDRFSGHQFPNYSSELNVNALLLGDSALYLCASSLSPGEGNTEAFFGQGTRLTVV.

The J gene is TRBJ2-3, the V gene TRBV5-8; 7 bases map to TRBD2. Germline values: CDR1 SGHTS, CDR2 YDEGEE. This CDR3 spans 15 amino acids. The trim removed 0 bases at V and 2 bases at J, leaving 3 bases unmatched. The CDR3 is CASSLGTSHTDTQYF. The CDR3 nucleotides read TGTGCCAGCAGCTTGGGGACTAGTCACACAGATACGCAGTATTTT.

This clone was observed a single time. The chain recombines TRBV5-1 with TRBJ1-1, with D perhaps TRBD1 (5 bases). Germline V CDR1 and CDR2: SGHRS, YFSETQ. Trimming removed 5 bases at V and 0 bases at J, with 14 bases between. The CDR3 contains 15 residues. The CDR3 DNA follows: TGCGCCAGCAGGGGTGGGGGGGGTATGAACACTGAAGCTTTCTTT. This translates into CASRGGGGMNTEAFF.

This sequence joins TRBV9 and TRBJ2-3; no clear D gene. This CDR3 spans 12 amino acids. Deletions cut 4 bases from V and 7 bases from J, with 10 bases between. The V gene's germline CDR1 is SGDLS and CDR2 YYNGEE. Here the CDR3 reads CASSSQPYTQYF. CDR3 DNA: TGTGCCAGCAGCTCACAGCCGTATACGCAGTATTTT.

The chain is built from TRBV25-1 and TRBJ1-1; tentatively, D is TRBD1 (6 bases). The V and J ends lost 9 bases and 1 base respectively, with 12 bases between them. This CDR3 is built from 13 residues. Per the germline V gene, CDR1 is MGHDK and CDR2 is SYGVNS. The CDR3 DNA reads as TGTGCCAGTGAAGGACAGTCGAACACTGAAGCTTTCTTT. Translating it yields CASEGQSNTEAFF.

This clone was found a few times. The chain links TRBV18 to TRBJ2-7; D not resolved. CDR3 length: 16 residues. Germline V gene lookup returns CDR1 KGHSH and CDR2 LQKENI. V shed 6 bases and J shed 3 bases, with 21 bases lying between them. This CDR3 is CASSASPQVVGYEQYF. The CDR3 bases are TGTGCCAGCTCTGCATCCCCTCAAGTCGTCGGCTACGAGCAGTACTTC.

CDR3 amino acids: CAWSPPDRLTGTEAFF. The CDR3 DNA reads TGTGCCTGGAGTCCCCCGGACAGGCTCACGGGCACTGAAGCTTTCTTT. The genes are TRBV30 and TRBJ1-1; 7 bases align to TRBD1. From germline, CDR1 is GTSNPN and CDR2 SVGIG (reference sequence). The CDR3 is made up of 16 amino acids. The junction had 13 bases not matched to a gene; V was cut back by 2 bases and J by 4 bases. Supplemented by reference TRBV30 and TRBJ1-1, the full variable domain reads SQTIHQWPATLVQPVGSPLSLECTVEGTSNPNLYWYRQAAGRGLQLLFYSVGIGQISSEVPQNLSASRPQDRQFILSSKKLLLSDSGFYLCAWSPPDRLTGTEAFFGQGTRLTVV.

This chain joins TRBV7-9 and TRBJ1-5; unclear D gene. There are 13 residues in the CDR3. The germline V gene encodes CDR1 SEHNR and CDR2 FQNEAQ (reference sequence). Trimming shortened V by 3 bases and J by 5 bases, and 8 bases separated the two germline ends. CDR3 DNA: TGTGCCAGCAGCTTCCAGGAAGATCAGCCCCAGCATTTT. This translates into CASSFQEDQPQHF.

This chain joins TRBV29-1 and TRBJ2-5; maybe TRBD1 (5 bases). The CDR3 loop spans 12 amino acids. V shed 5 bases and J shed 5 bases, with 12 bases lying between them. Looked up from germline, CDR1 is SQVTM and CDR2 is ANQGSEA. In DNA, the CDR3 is TGCAGCGTTTGGCAGGGTGGGGAGACCCAGTACTTC. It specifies CSVWQGGETQYF. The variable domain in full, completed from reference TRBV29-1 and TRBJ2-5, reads SAVISQKPSRDICQRGTSLTIQCQVDSQVTMMFWYRQQPGQSLTLIATANQGSEATYESGFVIDKFPISRPNLTFSTLTVSNMSPEDSSIYLCSVWQGGETQYFGPGTRLLVL.

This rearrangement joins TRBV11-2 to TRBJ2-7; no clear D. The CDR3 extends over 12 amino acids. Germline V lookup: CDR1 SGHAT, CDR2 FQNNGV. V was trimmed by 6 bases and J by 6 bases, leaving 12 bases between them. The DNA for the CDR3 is TGTGCCAGCAGAGTGTCCAGTCTCGAGCAGTACTTC. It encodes CASRVSSLEQYF. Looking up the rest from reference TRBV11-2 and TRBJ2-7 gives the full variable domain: EAGVAQSPRYKIIEKRQSVAFWCNPISGHATLYWYQQILGQGPKLLIQFQNNGVVDDSQLPKDRFSAERLKGVDSTLKIQPAKLEDSAVYLCASRVSSLEQYFGPGTRLTVT.

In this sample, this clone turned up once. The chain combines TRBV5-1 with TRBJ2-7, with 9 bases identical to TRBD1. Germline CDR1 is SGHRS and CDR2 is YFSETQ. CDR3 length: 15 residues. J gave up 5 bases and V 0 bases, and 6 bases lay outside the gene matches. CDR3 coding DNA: TGCGCCAGCAGCTTGGGGGGACAGGGAATCCACGAGCAGTACTTC. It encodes CASSLGGQGIHEQYF.

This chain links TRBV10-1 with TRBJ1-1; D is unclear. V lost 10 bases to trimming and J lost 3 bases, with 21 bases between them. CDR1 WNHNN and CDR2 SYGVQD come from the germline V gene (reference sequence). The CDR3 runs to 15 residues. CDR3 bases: TGCGCCACACCGCGCGGGTTAGGGAATTACACTGAAGCTTTCTTT. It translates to CATPRGLGNYTEAFF.

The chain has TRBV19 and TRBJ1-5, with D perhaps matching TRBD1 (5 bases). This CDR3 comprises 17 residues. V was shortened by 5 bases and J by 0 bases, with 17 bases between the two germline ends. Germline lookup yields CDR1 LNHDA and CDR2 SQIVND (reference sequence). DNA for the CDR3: TGTGCCAGTAGTGTGGAGGGTGAGGGGATTAGCAATCAGCCCCAGCATTTT. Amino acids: CASSVEGEGISNQPQHF.

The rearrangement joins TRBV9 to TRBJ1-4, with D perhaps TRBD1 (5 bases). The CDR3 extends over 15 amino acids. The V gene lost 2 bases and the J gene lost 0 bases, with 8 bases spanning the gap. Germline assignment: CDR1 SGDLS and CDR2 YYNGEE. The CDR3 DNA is TGTGCCAGCAGCGTGACAGATGCAACTAATGAAAAACTGTTTTTT. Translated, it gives CASSVTDATNEKLFF.

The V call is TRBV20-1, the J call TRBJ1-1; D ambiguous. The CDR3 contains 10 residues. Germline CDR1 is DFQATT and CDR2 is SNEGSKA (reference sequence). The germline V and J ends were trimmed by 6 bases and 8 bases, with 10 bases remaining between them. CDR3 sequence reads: CSAPSVEAFF. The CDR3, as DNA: TGCAGTGCGCCATCGGTGGAAGCTTTCTTT.

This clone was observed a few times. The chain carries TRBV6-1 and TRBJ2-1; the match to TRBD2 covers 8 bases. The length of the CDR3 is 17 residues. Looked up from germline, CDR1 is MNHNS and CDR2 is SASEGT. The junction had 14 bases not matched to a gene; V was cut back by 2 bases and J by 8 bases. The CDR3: CASSERLGRGRGDEQFF. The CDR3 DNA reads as TGTGCCAGCAGTGAACGGCTCGGGCGAGGGCGGGGGGATGAGCAGTTCTTC.

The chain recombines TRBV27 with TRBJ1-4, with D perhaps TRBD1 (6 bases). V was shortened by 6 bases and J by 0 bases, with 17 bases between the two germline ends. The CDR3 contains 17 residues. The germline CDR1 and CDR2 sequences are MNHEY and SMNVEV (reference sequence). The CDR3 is CASRLTHRQATNEKLFF. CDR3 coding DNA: TGTGCCAGCAGGCTAACCCACCGACAGGCAACTAATGAAAAACTGTTTTTT.

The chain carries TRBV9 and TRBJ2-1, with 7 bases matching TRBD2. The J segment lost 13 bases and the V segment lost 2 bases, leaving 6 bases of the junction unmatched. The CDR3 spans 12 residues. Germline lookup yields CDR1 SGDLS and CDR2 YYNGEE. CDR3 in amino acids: CASSVGGDFQFF. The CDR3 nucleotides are TGTGCCAGCAGCGTTGGGGGGGACTTCCAGTTCTTC.

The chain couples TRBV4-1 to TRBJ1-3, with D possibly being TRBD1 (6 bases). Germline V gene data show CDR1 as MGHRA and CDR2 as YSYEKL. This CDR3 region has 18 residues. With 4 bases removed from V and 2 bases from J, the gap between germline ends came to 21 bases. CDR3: CASSRDKISEITGNTIYF. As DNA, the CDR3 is TGCGCCAGCAGCCGGGACAAGATTAGTGAAATAACTGGAAACACCATATATTTT.

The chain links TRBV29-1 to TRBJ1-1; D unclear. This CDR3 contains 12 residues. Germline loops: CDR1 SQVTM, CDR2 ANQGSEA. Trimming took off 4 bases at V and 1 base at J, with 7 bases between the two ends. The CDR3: CSVGGRNTEAFF. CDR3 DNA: TGCAGCGTTGGTGGGCGGAACACTGAAGCTTTCTTT.

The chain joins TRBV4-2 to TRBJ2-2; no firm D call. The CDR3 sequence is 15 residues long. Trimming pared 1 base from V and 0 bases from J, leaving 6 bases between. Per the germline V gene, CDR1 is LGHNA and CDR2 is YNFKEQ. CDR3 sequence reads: CASSQGRTNTGELFF. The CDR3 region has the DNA TGTGCCAGCAGCCAAGGCAGGACGAACACCGGGGAGCTGTTTTTT.